This record covers a single T cell receptor (beta chain). The CDR3 runs 13 residues. Trimming removed 4 bases at V and 0 bases at J, with 4 bases between. Germline CDR1 and CDR2: KGHDR and SFDVKD. These data originate in a study of blood T cell repertoires in COVID-19. The wider study: Donors in the United States, Italy and Spain gave samples during acute or convalescent COVID-19. T cells, B-cell-depleted T cells, or PBMCs supplied cDNA or gDNA.

In the authors' methods: Estimates of nucleated cell counts were drawn from the amplification of reference gene primers. The data were produced by immunoSEQ multiplex PCR, yet TCRdb's version contains in-frame clones alone and is incomplete. V, J and clone size derive from that table, while D and trimming were established from the DNA sequence. The sample contains 45,000 to 60,000 clones, about 80% of which appear only once. The sequence was obtained from a man at least 80 years old with COVID-19, enrolled during active disease. The material sequenced was peripheral blood. V is TRBV24-1 and J is TRBJ2-3, with D unclear. CDR3 nucleotide sequence: TGTGCCACCAGTGAATATAGCACAGATACGCAGTATTTT. Translation gives CATSEYSTDTQYF.